This TCR beta chain stems from a study of shared clonotypes between healthy human individuals (dated by TCRdb to 2020 to 2021). In the study overall: Three men and a couple of women, aged 18 to 49 years, made up the cohort. Between about 0.8 and 9 billion PBMCs per donor were obtained by leukapheresis. Per donor, three plates each were used for CD4 naive and CD4 memory, two for CD8 naive, and one for CD8 memory. To estimate repertoire size and how much clonotypes are shared between individuals, the study performed deep sequencing of blood TCR repertoires from roughly five healthy adults. To increase sequencing depth and limit assay-specific biases, different laboratories used diverse techniques to prepare libraries and sequence TCR repertoires. Points the paper makes about the study in general: Rarefaction of sorted-subset datasets indicated incomplete sequencing despite the large sequencing depth. Pairwise subsampling led to the expectation that sequencing depth would affect the degree of clonotype sharing among donors. Sampling was limited to blood, and TCR repertoires in tissue likely differ from TCR repertoires in blood. Larger estimated clonotype richness was generally found for naive subsets than for memory subsets. The genetic and exposure-history diversity represented was limited by the small number of donors. Across a handful of donors, 4.5% to 6.5% of naive CD4, more than 3% of naive CD8, under 2.5% of memory CD4, and approximately 0.42% of memory CD8 clonotypes were shared. Higher generation probabilities were observed for clonotypes shared by all four sorted-subset donors than for non-shared clonotypes.

Notes on this clone: It lacks a known antigen. The record has no base qualities; no much larger clone is one base away.

V and J lose 4 bases and 2 bases, and a span of 15 bases separates them. The germline V gene encodes CDR1 MNHEY and CDR2 SVGAGI. The CDR3 runs 16 residues from the cysteine to the phenylalanine. Solely the CDR3 DNA is kept, with 48 bases framed from the first base. Donors were healthy HIV-negative adults with no recently reported acute infections or vaccinations. Only Caucasian adults living in Nashville, Tennessee, USA were represented among the donors. CD4+ T cells were enriched by magnetic negative selection; naive cells were then positively selected on CD45RA, and the negative fraction formed the memory subset. After blood collection by leukapheresis, PBMCs were isolated using Ficoll-Histopaque density gradient centrifugation and then cryopreserved in the vapor phase of liquid nitrogen. Purity and quantity of every magnetically sorted T cell population were checked by analytical flow cytometry. Genomic DNA was isolated from every sorted fraction and measured by UV absorbance on a Nanodrop 2000c.

Using the deep immunoSEQ assay, TCR CDR3 regions were amplified from genomic DNA by multiplex PCR. Extracted genomic DNA from each cell subset was distributed evenly across all wells of several immunoSEQ 96-well plates, and each plate was treated as a replicate. For sorted subsets, roughly 190 ng of genomic DNA, equivalent to some 33,000 T cell genomes, went into each replicate PCR. Purified libraries were quantified with a Qubit 3.0 fluorometer, sized on a Bioanalyzer 2100, and re-quantified with the KAPA Library Quantification kit. Each immunoSEQ 96-well plate was sequenced on its own single-read 150-cycle Illumina NextSeq 550 flow cell. The authors' analysis ran thus. The immunoSEQ output contained only junctional sequences without quality scores, so filtering could not match that applied to full-length reads. To assign V/J genes and CDR3, sequences were annotated against IMGT germline references using PyIR, a Python wrapper for IgBLAST v1.9. Any read was removed if the V/J assignment was weak (E-value above 1e-6), the CDR3 was missing, or the read contained stop codons, out-of-frame junctions, or ambiguous translated residues. V3J clonotypes were defined as sequences sharing the same inferred V gene, J gene, and CDR3 amino acid sequence. To compute the percentage overlap between repertoires, the number of shared unique clonotypes was divided by the size of the smaller repertoire. RTK rarefaction, the Chao1 estimator, and Recon v2.1 estimates of unobserved clonotypes were used to assess repertoire richness. Generation probabilities for all TCRbeta clonotypes obtained by the gDNA method from four donors were computed using OLGA. The immuneACCESS repertoire file appears here via TCRdb, limited to in-frame rearrangements. These files lack a portion of the clones; in checked studies, under half of the deficit traces to unresolved V genes, and the cause of the others is not known. V, J and clone size are those of that table, while D and trimming were read from the DNA. In all, the sample holds 650,000 to 800,000 clones, and 55% to 80% of those were seen once. Under 2% of the sample rests with the top ten.

The sample was memory CD4+ T cells sorted from blood. The sample's cell subset or site label, in plain terms: CD45RA-negative fraction. This receptor was obtained from a woman in her twenties or thirties in good health. The chain links TRBV6-5 with TRBJ1-3, with no confident D gene call. The nucleotide sequence is given as TGTGCCAGCAGTTTATACCCACAGTTAACTGGAAACACCATATATTTT. Protein translation: CASSLYPQLTGNTIYF.